Included here is one TCR beta chain sequence, with context. Measured with immunoSEQ multiplex PCR; TCRdb has only the in-frame clones, and not every one. Of about 48,000 clones listed, around 86% were seen once; the top ten hold around 1.8%. Germline CDR1 and CDR2: SGHTA and FQGNSA. With V trimmed by 6 bases and J by 9 bases, 9 bases remained unmatched. The CDR3 sequence is 15 residues long. The entry originates in a study of OX40 agonist ivuxolimab in advanced cancers. Study as a whole: Therapy given before enrollment (anti-PD-1, anti-PD-L1 or anti-CTLA-4) was allowed, and over 35% had some. Partial responses were achieved by three patients, one with hepatocellular carcinoma and two with cutaneous melanoma.

This sequence joins TRBV7-2 and TRBJ1-6; 9 bases are shared with TRBD1. Material: CD4+ or CD8+ T cells sorted from blood, obtained in a trial of the OX40 agonist ivuxolimab. The origin of this receptor is an adult with an advanced solid tumor such as melanoma, head and neck, liver or kidney cancer. As DNA, the CDR3 is TGTGCCAGCAGGGATCAGACAGGGGGATTTTCACCCCTCCACTTT. Its translation is CASRDQTGGFSPLHF.